This TCR beta chain was documented in a study of tumour-infiltrating T cells in Burkitt lymphoma. Study overall: Survival, overall and progression-free, tracked with productive clonality.

Libraries were prepared by immunoSEQ multiplex PCR; TCRdb keeps only in-frame clonotypes and omits some of them. The sample yields about 16,000 clones, around four fifths seen once. Germline V CDR1 and CDR2: SEHNR, FQNEAQ (reference sequence). V dropped 1 base and J dropped 5 bases, with 12 bases sitting between them. The CDR3 spans 14 residues. In its sample, this clone was seen a few times. The clonotype originates from a human donor with diffuse large B-cell lymphoma. The chain employs TRBV7-9 and TRBJ2-7; D unclear. Sequencing was done on a sample of tumor tissue. The CDR3 sequence is CASSLVAQTDEQYF. Written as DNA, the CDR3 is TGTGCCAGCAGCTTAGTGGCACAGACGGACGAGCAGTACTTC.